The 16 T cell receptor beta chains below all came from one sample that was sequenced in a study of identical twins' blood T cells. TCRdb independently ran MiXCR on the 5' RACE reads; one entry per CDR3 protein. The sample lists roughly 340,000 distinct CDR3 sequences; about 28% were seen once. Sequencing was carried out using PBMCs. The receptors derive from a woman aged 18 to 50 in good health.

In this sample, this clonotype turned up many times. The chain couples TRBV10-2 to TRBJ1-3; D gene ambiguous. V shed 5 bases and J shed 2 bases, with 4 bases lying between them. The CDR3 covers 12 residues. CDR1 and CDR2 from the germline V gene are WSHSY and SAAADI. The CDR3 DNA reads as TGCGCCAGCAGTCCCGCTGGAAACACCATATATTTT. Its protein is CASSPAGNTIYF.

Only a few counts were recorded for this clonotype. The chain couples TRBV27 to TRBJ1-1; D remains unclear. Germline CDR1 is MNHEY and CDR2 is SMNVEV (reference sequence). The length of the CDR3 is 14 residues. The ends were cut back, 5 bases at V and 1 base at J, with 11 bases in the middle. The CDR3 bases are TGTGCCAGCAGTCTTAAGCGGTGGAACACTGAAGCTTTCTTT. It yields the protein CASSLKRWNTEAFF.

With respect to this clonotype: The germline gene is not matched at one end of the junction; a read error may be the cause. This chain joins TRBV29-1 and TRBJ2-2, with D hard to call. Germline V gene sequence: CDR1 SQVTM, CDR2 ANQGSEA. The CDR3 spans 13 residues. The CDR3 protein is CGVDRSNTGELFF. The DNA for the CDR3 is TGCGGCGTGGACCGATCGAACACCGGGGAGCTGTTTTTT.

This clonotype was observed a handful of times. The J gene is TRBJ2-1, the V gene TRBV20-1; the D gene is possibly TRBD2 (5 bases). Germline CDR1 reads DFQATT; CDR2 reads SNEGSKA (reference sequence). The CDR3 spans 12 residues. The V end lost 2 bases, the J end lost 6 bases, and 8 bases lay between the germline ends. The CDR3 DNA follows: TGCAGTGCTAGAAGCGGCTCCAATGAGCAGTTCTTC. It encodes CSARSGSNEQFF.

This clonotype was seen only a few times. The chain links TRBV5-1 to TRBJ1-1; D may be TRBD1 (6 bases). CDR1 SGHRS and CDR2 YFSETQ come from the germline V gene. The CDR3 covers 13 residues. The V and J ends lost 7 bases and 1 base respectively, with 11 bases between them. DNA of the CDR3: TGCGCCAGCGCAAGAGGGGGGAACACTGAAGCTTTCTTT. It specifies CASARGGNTEAFF.

In this sample, this clonotype turned up a few times. This chain connects TRBV5-1 to TRBJ2-1; TRBD2 matches 7 bases. V dropped 4 bases and J dropped 10; count of bases not matched to a gene: 8. CDR1 SGHRS and CDR2 YFSETQ come from the germline V gene. This CDR3 contains 13 residues. CDR3 protein: CASSKSAGGEQFF. Written as DNA, the CDR3 is TGCGCCAGCAGCAAAAGTGCCGGGGGGGAGCAGTTCTTC.

This clonotype was seen repeatedly, ten times or more. V is TRBV7-6 and J is TRBJ1-6; no firm D call. The germline V and J ends were trimmed by 5 bases and 6 bases, with 17 bases remaining between them. Germline V CDR1 and CDR2: SGHVS, FNYEAQ. CDR3 length equals 16 residues. CDR3 protein: CASSPRTNSVNSPLHF. The CDR3, as DNA: TGTGCCAGCAGCCCACGGACGAATTCGGTTAATTCACCCCTCCACTTT.

The chain uses TRBV14 and TRBJ1-3; a possible D gene is TRBD1 (6 bases). This CDR3 comprises 17 residues. Germline V gives CDR1 SGHDN, CDR2 FVKESK. With 1 base removed from V and 9 bases from J, the gap between germline ends came to 22 bases. The CDR3 sequence is CASSQGVGTPVSVTIYF. The CDR3 DNA is TGTGCCAGCAGCCAAGGGGTCGGGACACCGGTATCGGTCACCATATATTTT.

This clonotype was seen ten or more times. The CDR3 bases are TGCAGCGTTGAAGAACCGATCCGCTCCTACAATGAGCAGTTCTTC. As protein: CSVEEPIRSYNEQFF. V is TRBV29-1 and J is TRBJ2-1; D is ambiguous. The CDR3 has 15 residues. The germline V gene has CDR1 SQVTM and CDR2 ANQGSEA. The germline V and J ends were trimmed by 0 bases and 0 bases, with 9 bases remaining between them.

The genes are TRBV20-1 and TRBJ2-2, with D perhaps assigned TRBD1 or TRBD2 (5 bases each). The CDR3 is 14 amino acids. Germline CDR1 DFQATT, CDR2 SNEGSKA (reference sequence). V lost 1 base to trimming and J lost 5 bases, with 11 bases between them. CDR3: CSARVGGGTGELFF. DNA of the CDR3: TGCAGTGCTAGAGTTGGGGGTGGAACCGGGGAGCTGTTTTTT.

The rearrangement uses TRBV5-1 and TRBJ2-3; D might be TRBD2 (6 bases). CDR1 is SGHRS and CDR2 is YFSETQ in the germline V gene. CDR3 length: 14 amino acids. Trimming removed 3 bases from V and 6 bases from J, with 14 bases in between. CDR3 protein: CASSSTTSSDTQYF. The CDR3 DNA is TGCGCCAGCAGCTCTACGACTAGTAGTGATACGCAGTATTTT.

This clonotype was seen more than once but under ten times. The rearrangement joins TRBV11-2 to TRBJ1-1, with TRBD1 as a possible D gene (6 bases). Germline V gene lookup returns CDR1 SGHAT and CDR2 FQNNGV. The CDR3 has 16 residues. Trimming removed 5 bases from V and 1 base from J, with 17 bases in between. CDR3 sequence (DNA): TGTGCCAGCAGCGTCAACCGACAGGCGAGGAACACTGAAGCTTTCTTT. Its translation: CASSVNRQARNTEAFF.

This chain connects TRBV29-1 to TRBJ2-4; D unresolved. Germline CDR1 is SQVTM and CDR2 is ANQGSEA. The V end was cut by 4 bases, the J end by 0 bases, with 10 bases between. The CDR3 runs to 14 residues. CDR3 loop: CSVAGNRAKNIQYF. CDR3 in DNA: TGCAGCGTTGCAGGAAACAGAGCCAAAAACATTCAGTACTTC.

The sample holds a few counts of this clonotype. J is TRBJ1-5 and V is TRBV6-2 or TRBV6-3; unclear D gene. V was pared by 6 bases and J by 4 bases, with 10 bases between. CDR3 size: 13 residues. Germline CDR1 is MNHEY and CDR2 is SVGEGT. The CDR3 DNA follows: TGTGCCAGCAGGCCTCTCCCAAATCAGCCCCAGCATTTT. Its translation is CASRPLPNQPQHF.

The genes are TRBV20-1 and TRBJ2-5; possible D gene TRBD2, 6 bases. The CDR3 contains 14 residues. Germline CDR1 and CDR2: DFQATT and SNEGSKA (reference sequence). V lost 0 bases and J 5 bases, leaving 13 bases between the germline ends. CDR3 DNA sequence: TGCAGTGCTAGAGATACACTAGCTGCGGAGACCCAGTACTTC. Translated: CSARDTLAAETQYF.

The V call is TRBV21-1, the J call TRBJ1-4. TRBV21-1 is described as a pseudogene. CDR3 length: 14 residues. CDR3 in amino acids: CASSFWARFEKLFF. CDR3 coding DNA: TGTGCCAGCAGCTTCTGGGCTCGATTTGAAAAACTGTTTTTT.